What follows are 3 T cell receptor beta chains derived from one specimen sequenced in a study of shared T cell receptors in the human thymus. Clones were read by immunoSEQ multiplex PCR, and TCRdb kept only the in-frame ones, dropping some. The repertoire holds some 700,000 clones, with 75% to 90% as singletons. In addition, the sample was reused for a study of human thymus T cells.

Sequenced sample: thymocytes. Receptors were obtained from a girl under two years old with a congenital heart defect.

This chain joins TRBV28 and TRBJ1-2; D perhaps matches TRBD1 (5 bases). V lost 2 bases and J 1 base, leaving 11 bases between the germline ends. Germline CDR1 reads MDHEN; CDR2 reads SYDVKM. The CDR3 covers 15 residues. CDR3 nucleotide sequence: TGTGCCAGCAGTTTAATAGGGGCAGTTAACTATGGCTACACCTTC. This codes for CASSLIGAVNYGYTF.

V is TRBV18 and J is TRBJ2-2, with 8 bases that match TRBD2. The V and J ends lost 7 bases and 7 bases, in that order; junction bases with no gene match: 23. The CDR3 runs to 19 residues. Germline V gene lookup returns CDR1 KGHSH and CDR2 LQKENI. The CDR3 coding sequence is TGTGCCAGCTTCCCGGTGACGGTAGCGGGGTCAAGCGACTTCGGGGAGCTGTTTTTT. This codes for CASFPVTVAGSSDFGELFF.

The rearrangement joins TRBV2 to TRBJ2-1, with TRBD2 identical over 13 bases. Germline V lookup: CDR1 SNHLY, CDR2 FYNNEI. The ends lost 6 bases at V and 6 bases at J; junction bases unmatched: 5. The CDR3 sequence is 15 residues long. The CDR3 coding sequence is TGTGCCAGCAGCCCCGGGACTAGCGGGGCCAATGAGCAGTTCTTC. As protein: CASSPGTSGANEQFF.